The next 13 T cell receptor beta chains were all read from a single sample in a study of T cells after posttransplantation cyclophosphamide. Busulfan-fludarabine conditioning, marrow transplant, and cyclophosphamide on days +3 and +4 were administered. Clones were read by immunoSEQ multiplex PCR, and TCRdb kept only the in-frame ones, dropping some. This sample has some 11,000 clones, each found more than once. Source: PBMCs, taken after allogeneic stem cell transplant with posttransplant cyclophosphamide. The receptor set was obtained from a female patient in her thirties or forties who received an allogeneic stem cell transplant from a related donor, was CMV-positive, and had no GVHD. The T cells may partly be graft donor cells.

This clone was recorded at least ten times. The V call is TRBV4-1, the J call TRBJ2-2, with TRBD2 identical over 9 bases. V lost 4 bases, J lost 3 bases, and 12 bases stayed unmatched. Looked up from germline, CDR1 is MGHRA and CDR2 is YSYEKL. CDR3 size: 18 residues. This chain's CDR3 is CASSPQGSGGLDTGELFF. DNA for the CDR3: TGCGCCAGCAGCCCCCAGGGTAGCGGGGGCCTGGACACCGGGGAGCTGTTTTTT.

This clone appeared many times. Here the CDR3 DNA reads TGCAGCGTTGTGAGACAGGGGGCCTATGGCTACACCTTC. This translates into CSVVRQGAYGYTF. The chain combines TRBV29-1 with TRBJ1-2; the match to TRBD1 covers 10 bases. Trimming cost V 4 bases and J 4 bases; bases outside gene matches: 3. CDR1 is SQVTM, CDR2 ANQGSEA, per germline. The CDR3 length is 13 residues.

This clone was seen repeatedly, ten times or more. The chain carries TRBV7-3 and TRBJ2-6; D uncertain. The CDR3 loop spans 16 amino acids. Germline lookup yields CDR1 SGHTA and CDR2 FQGTGA. The V and J ends lost 2 bases and 0 bases respectively, with 8 bases between them. The CDR3: CASSLGLSSGANVLTF. As DNA, the CDR3 is TGTGCCAGCAGCTTAGGGCTTAGCTCTGGGGCCAACGTCCTGACTTTC.

This clone was picked up many times. V usage is TRBV5-1 and J usage is TRBJ2-7; 7 bases are a match to TRBD1. The trim removed 4 bases at V and 7 bases at J, leaving 8 bases unmatched. CDR3 length: 13 amino acids. CDR1 SGHRS and CDR2 YFSETQ come from the germline V gene. The CDR3, as DNA: TGCGCCAGCAGCGCGACAGGGAATGTGGAGCAGTACTTC. Encoded protein: CASSATGNVEQYF.

This clone showed up just a few times. This chain joins TRBV6-5 and TRBJ2-5; D possibly corresponds to TRBD1 (5 bases). CDR1 and CDR2 from the germline V gene are MNHEY and SVGAGI. The length of the CDR3 is 14 residues. The ends were cut back, 0 bases at V and 7 bases at J, with 12 bases in the middle. CDR3 DNA sequence: TGTGCCAGCAGTTACTCAGGGGTGGTGGGGACCCAGTACTTC. It encodes CASSYSGVVGTQYF.

This clone was observed many times. The chain is built from TRBV2 and TRBJ1-5; 7 nucleotides align to TRBD1. Trimming cost V 5 bases and J 2 bases; bases outside gene matches: 6. The CDR3 loop spans 15 amino acids. Germline V gives CDR1 SNHLY, CDR2 FYNNEI. Written as DNA, the CDR3 is TGTGCCAGCAGTAACAGGGGACGGGGCAATCAGCCCCAGCATTTT. It is translated as CASSNRGRGNQPQHF.

This clone was picked up many times. J is TRBJ2-7 and V is TRBV11-2; 7 bases fit TRBD1. Trimming removed 7 bases from V and 3 bases from J; junction bases left unmatched: 12. Germline V gene sequence: CDR1 SGHAT, CDR2 FQNNGV. The CDR3 is 15 residues long. This CDR3 reads CASNPRDSLYYEQYF. The CDR3 region has the DNA TGTGCCAGCAACCCAAGGGACAGCCTGTACTACGAGCAGTACTTC.

This clone was seen ten or more times. This sequence joins TRBV7-3 and TRBJ1-1; D remains unclear. V lost 1 base to trimming and J lost 3 bases, with 12 bases between them. This CDR3 is 15 amino acids long. Germline CDR1 is SGHTA and CDR2 is FQGTGA. The CDR3 is CASSLIQLGDTEAFF. The CDR3 region has the DNA TGTGCCAGCAGCTTAATTCAGTTGGGAGACACTGAAGCTTTCTTT. Full variable domain (missing parts from reference TRBV7-3 and TRBJ1-1): GAGVSQTPSNKVTEKGKYVELRCDPISGHTALYWYRQSLGQGPEFLIYFQGTGAADDSGLPNDRFFAVRPEGSVSTLKIQRTERGDSAVYLCASSLIQLGDTEAFFGQGTRLTVV.

This clone is medium-sized by share. V gene TRBV9 combines with J gene TRBJ1-1; D unclear. The germline V gene encodes CDR1 SGDLS and CDR2 YYNGEE. V gave up 3 bases and J gave up 5 bases, with 8 bases separating them. The CDR3 totals 12 residues. In DNA form, the CDR3 reads TGTGCCAGCAGCGCCTCCGGGACTGAAGCTTTCTTT. Translated: CASSASGTEAFF. The complete variable domain, with remaining parts taken from reference TRBV9 and TRBJ1-1, reads DSGVTQTPKHLITATGQRVTLRCSPRSGDLSVYWYQQSLDQGLQFLIQYYNGEERAKGNILERFSAQQFPDLHSELNLSSLELGDSALYFCASSASGTEAFFGQGTRLTVV.

This clone was seen ten or more times. The V call is TRBV27, the J call TRBJ2-2; D is unresolved. Trimming pared 0 bases from V and 3 bases from J, leaving 5 bases between. The length of the CDR3 is 14 residues. CDR1 and CDR2 (germline): MNHEY, SMNVEV (reference sequence). The CDR3 reads CASSLSLDTGELFF. The CDR3 nucleotides read TGTGCCAGCAGTTTATCCCTAGACACCGGGGAGCTGTTTTTT.

This clone showed up many times. The chain recombines TRBV6-5 with TRBJ1-5, with 9 bases identical to TRBD1. This CDR3 contains 15 residues. Germline V gene lookup returns CDR1 MNHEY and CDR2 SVGAGI. The ends lost 5 bases at V and 5 bases at J; junction bases unmatched: 7. The CDR3 is CASSMTGGTDQPQHF. The CDR3 nucleotides read TGTGCCAGCAGTATGACAGGGGGAACGGATCAGCCCCAGCATTTT.

Ten or more counts support this clone. The chain is built from TRBV10-3 and TRBJ1-3; 7 positions match TRBD1. Per germline, CDR1 ENHRY and CDR2 SYGVKD. The CDR3 runs to 17 residues. With 0 bases clipped from V and 3 bases from J, the junction kept 8 bases outside the gene matches. CDR3 amino acids: CAISESRGTDLGNTIYF. CDR3 nucleotide sequence: TGTGCCATCAGTGAGTCGCGCGGGACAGACCTTGGAAACACCATATATTTT.

This clone was recorded at least ten times. The rearrangement links TRBV27 to TRBJ2-3; TRBD2 aligns across 12 bases. Unmatched junction bases numbered 11, after V lost 4 bases and J lost 6 bases. The CDR3 has 17 amino acids. Germline-derived CDR1 and CDR2 are MNHEY and SMNVEV (reference sequence). CDR3 in amino acids: CASSSLGLAGTEDTQYF. The CDR3 nucleotides are TGTGCCAGCAGTTCGTTAGGACTAGCGGGGACCGAGGATACGCAGTATTTT.